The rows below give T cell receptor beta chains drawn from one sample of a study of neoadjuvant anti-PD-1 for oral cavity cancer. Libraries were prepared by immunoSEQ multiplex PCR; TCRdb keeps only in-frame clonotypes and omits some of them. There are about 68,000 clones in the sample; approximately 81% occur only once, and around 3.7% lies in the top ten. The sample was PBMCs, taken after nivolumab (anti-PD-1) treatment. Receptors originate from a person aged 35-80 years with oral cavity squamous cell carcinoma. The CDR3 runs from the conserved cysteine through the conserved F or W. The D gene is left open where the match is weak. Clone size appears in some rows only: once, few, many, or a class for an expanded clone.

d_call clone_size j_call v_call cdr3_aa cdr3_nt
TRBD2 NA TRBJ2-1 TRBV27 CASVSDASGRANEQFF TGTGCCAGCGTCTCCGACGCTAGCGGGAGGGCCAATGAGCAGTTCTTC
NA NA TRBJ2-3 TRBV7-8 CASSALTGTESTDTQYF TGTGCCAGCAGCGCTCTGACCGGGACGGAGAGCACAGATACGCAGTATTTT
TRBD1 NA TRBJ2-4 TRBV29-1 CSVQGTAKNIQYF TGCAGCGTTCAAGGGACAGCTAAAAACATTCAGTACTTC
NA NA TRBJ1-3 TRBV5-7 CASSSSRDRDSGNTIYF TGTGCCAGCAGCTCCTCCCGGGACCGAGACTCTGGAAACACCATATATTTT
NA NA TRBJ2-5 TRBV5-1 CASSLTTAGMQEETQYF TGCGCCAGCAGCTTGACAACAGCAGGGATGCAAGAAGAGACCCAGTACTTC
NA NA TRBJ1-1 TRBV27 CASRQLATMNTEAFF TGTGCCAGCCGCCAGCTGGCAACTATGAACACTGAAGCTTTCTTT
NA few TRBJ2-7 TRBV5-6 CASSFRGMDEQYF TGTGCCAGCAGCTTCAGGGGAATGGACGAGCAGTACTTC
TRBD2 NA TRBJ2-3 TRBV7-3 CASSPNGLAGTDTQYF TGTGCCAGCAGCCCTAACGGACTAGCGGGAACAGATACGCAGTATTTT
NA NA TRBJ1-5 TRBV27 CASSLQGISNQPQHF TGTGCCAGCAGTTTACAGGGGATAAGCAATCAGCCCCAGCATTTT
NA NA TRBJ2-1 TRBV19 CASRGAVSYNEQFF TGTGCCAGTAGAGGGGCGGTCTCCTACAATGAGCAGTTCTTC
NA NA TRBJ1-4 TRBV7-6 CASSLGQGYEKLFF TGTGCCAGCAGCTTAGGACAAGGGTACGAAAAACTGTTTTTT
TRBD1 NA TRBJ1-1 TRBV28 CASSPGGGAMNTEAFF TGTGCCAGCAGTCCAGGGGGGGGCGCGATGAACACTGAAGCTTTCTTT
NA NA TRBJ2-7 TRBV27 CASSLKGYEQYF TGTGCCAGCAGTTTGAAGGGGTACGAGCAGTACTTC
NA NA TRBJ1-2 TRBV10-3 CAISEDGGYGYTF TGTGCCATCAGTGAAGACGGGGGATATGGCTACACCTTC
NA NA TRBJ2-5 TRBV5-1 CASSLGSGSVGGTQYF TGCGCCAGCAGCTTGGGCAGCGGGTCGGTGGGCGGGACCCAGTACTTC
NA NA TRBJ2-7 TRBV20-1 CSAPASNF TGCAGTGCTCCCGCCTCGAACTTC
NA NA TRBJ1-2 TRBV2 CASSESGNGYTF TGTGCCAGCAGTGAAAGCGGGAACGGCTACACCTTC
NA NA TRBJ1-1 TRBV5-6 CASSLGTTNTEAFF TGTGCCAGCAGCTTGGGCACGACGAACACTGAAGCTTTCTTT
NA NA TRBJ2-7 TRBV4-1 CASSRLPTGLNEQYF TGCGCCAGCAGCCGATTGCCCACAGGGCTGAACGAGCAGTACTTC
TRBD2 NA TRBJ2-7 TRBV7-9 CASRSGGSSYEQYF TGTGCCAGCAGGAGTGGCGGGAGCTCCTACGAGCAGTACTTC
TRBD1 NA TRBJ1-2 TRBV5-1 CASSLEGTGGPYGYTF TGCGCCAGCAGCTTGGAGGGGACAGGGGGCCCCTATGGCTACACCTTC
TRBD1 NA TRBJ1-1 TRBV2 CARQGQLNTEAFF TGTGCCAGACAGGGACAGTTGAACACTGAAGCTTTCTTT
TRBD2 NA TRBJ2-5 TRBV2 CASSDLLAGGETQYF TGTGCCAGCAGTGACTTACTAGCGGGAGGGGAGACCCAGTACTTC
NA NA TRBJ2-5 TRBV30 CAWSPGLRETQYF TGTGCCTGGAGTCCGGGACTTAGGGAGACCCAGTACTTC
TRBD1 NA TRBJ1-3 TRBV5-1 CASSSTGGAENTIYF TGCGCCAGCAGCTCGACAGGGGGCGCGGAAAACACCATATATTTT
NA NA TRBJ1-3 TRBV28 CASSFWGITGNTIYF TGTGCCAGCAGTTTTTGGGGGATCACTGGAAACACCATATATTTT
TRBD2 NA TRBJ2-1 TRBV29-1 CSVPREGYNEQFF TGCAGCGTGCCCCGGGAGGGCTACAATGAGCAGTTCTTC
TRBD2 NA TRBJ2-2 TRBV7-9 CASSSREYGELFF TGTGCCAGCAGCTCGCGGGAGTACGGGGAGCTGTTTTTT
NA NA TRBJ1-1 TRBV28 CASSPPTQNTEAFF TGTGCCAGCAGTCCCCCCACACAGAACACTGAAGCTTTCTTT
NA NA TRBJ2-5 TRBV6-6 CASSPGLKSNAQYF TGTGCCAGCAGTCCCGGACTAAAGAGCAACGCCCAGTACTTC
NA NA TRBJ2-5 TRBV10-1 CASSAQSQETQYF TGCGCCAGCAGTGCACAGTCTCAAGAGACCCAGTACTTC
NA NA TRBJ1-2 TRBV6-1 CASSESGLYGYTF TGTGCCAGCAGTGAATCAGGGCTCTATGGCTACACCTTC
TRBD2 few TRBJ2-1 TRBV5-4 CASSSTSGRVDEQFF TGTGCCAGCAGCTCTACTAGCGGGAGAGTCGATGAGCAGTTCTTC
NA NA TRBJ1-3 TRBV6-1 CASSDPGNTIYF TGTGCCAGCAGTGATCCTGGAAACACCATATATTTT
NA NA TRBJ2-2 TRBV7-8 CASSLGDSNTGELFF TGTGCCAGCAGCTTGGGTGATTCGAACACCGGGGAGCTGTTTTTT
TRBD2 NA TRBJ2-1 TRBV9 CATSVGLADNEQFF TGTGCCACCAGTGTCGGACTAGCGGACAATGAGCAGTTCTTC
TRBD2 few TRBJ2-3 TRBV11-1 CASSRAGVADTQYF TGTGCCAGCAGCCGAGCGGGAGTAGCAGATACGCAGTATTTT
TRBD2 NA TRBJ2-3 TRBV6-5 CASSYGLAGVDTQYF TGTGCCAGCAGTTACGGACTAGCGGGAGTGGATACGCAGTATTTT
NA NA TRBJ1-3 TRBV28 CASLKMGTNSGNTIYF TGTGCCAGTCTAAAAATGGGGACAAACTCTGGAAACACCATATATTTT
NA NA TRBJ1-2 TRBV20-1 CSAPLTDGYTF TGCAGTGCTCCATTGACCGATGGCTACACCTTC
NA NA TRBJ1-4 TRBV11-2 CASSFRGATNEKLFF TGTGCCAGCAGCTTCCGGGGCGCAACTAATGAAAAACTGTTTTTT
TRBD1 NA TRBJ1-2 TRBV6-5 CASRLTQGAHYGYTF TGTGCCAGCAGACTGACTCAGGGGGCGCACTATGGCTACACCTTC
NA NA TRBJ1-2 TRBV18 CASDFDGNYGYTF TGTGCCAGTGACTTTGACGGAAACTATGGCTACACCTTC
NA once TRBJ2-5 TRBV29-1 CSVADTQETQYF TGCAGCGTTGCGGACACCCAAGAGACCCAGTACTTC
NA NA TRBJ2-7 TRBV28 CASSAGGYEQYF TGTGCCAGCAGCGCTGGAGGATACGAGCAGTACTTC
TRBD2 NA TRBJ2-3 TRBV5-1 CASSLEASGTFTDTQYF TGCGCCAGCAGCTTGGAGGCTAGCGGGACGTTCACAGATACGCAGTATTTT
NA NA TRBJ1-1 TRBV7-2 CASSPRTANTEAFF TGTGCCAGCAGCCCCCGGACAGCGAACACTGAAGCTTTCTTT
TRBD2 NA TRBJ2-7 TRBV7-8 CASSPTSGRLWEQYF TGTGCCAGCAGCCCCACGAGCGGGAGGTTGTGGGAGCAGTACTTC
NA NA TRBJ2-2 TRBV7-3 CASSSSRDTGELFF TGTGCCAGCAGCTCGTCGAGAGACACCGGGGAGCTGTTTTTT
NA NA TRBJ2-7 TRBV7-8 CASSLKAIATYEQYF TGTGCCAGCAGCCTTAAAGCCATAGCTACCTACGAGCAGTACTTC
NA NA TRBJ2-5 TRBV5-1 CASIDHLQTQYF TGCGCCAGCATCGACCACCTCCAGACCCAGTACTTC
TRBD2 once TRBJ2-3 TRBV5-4 CASSFGAGASTDTQYF TGTGCCAGCAGCTTTGGAGCGGGGGCTAGCACAGATACGCAGTATTTT
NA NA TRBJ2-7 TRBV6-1 CASSEDYEQYF TGTGCCAGCAGCGAGGACTACGAGCAGTACTTC
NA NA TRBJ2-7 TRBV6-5 CASSYSTPNYEQYF TGTGCCAGCAGTTACTCGACACCTAACTACGAGCAGTACTTC
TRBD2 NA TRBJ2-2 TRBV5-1 CASSAGLAGTGELFF TGCGCCAGCAGCGCGGGACTAGCGGGAACAGGGGAGCTGTTTTTT
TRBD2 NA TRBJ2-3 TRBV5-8 CASSQPATGGTQYF TGTGCCAGCAGCCAACCAGCTACGGGGGGTACGCAGTATTTT
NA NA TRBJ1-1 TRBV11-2 CASSDGRRQNTEAFF TGTGCCAGCAGCGACGGCCGCAGGCAGAACACTGAAGCTTTCTTT
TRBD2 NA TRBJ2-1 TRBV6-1 CASSRFGTSPHEQFF TGTGCCAGCAGTAGATTCGGGACTAGTCCCCATGAGCAGTTCTTC
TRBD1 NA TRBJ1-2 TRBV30 CAWSDQDRGDGYTF TGTGCCTGGAGTGATCAAGACAGGGGCGACGGCTACACCTTC